These T cell receptor beta chains were read from a single sample in a study of blood T cell repertoires in COVID-19. Repertoires were generated with immunoSEQ multiplex PCR, while TCRdb's copy carries only in-frame clones and drops some. The data contain 50,000 or so clones, roughly four fifths of them singletons. The sample consisted of peripheral blood. These receptors all come from a man between 35 and 55 years old with acute or convalescent COVID-19. Each CDR3 is given with its conserved first and last residue. D genes are given only for firm matches. Clone size is shown for a subset of rows, as once, few, many or a class of expanded clone.

clone_size	j_call	d_call	v_call	cdr3_nt	cdr3_aa
-	TRBJ2-3	TRBD2	TRBV19	TGTGCCAGTAGTATAGCGGGGGGATTAAGAGATACGCAGTATTTT	CASSIAGGLRDTQYF
-	TRBJ1-2	-	TRBV7-9	TGTGCCAGCAGCTTCGGGGGAAAGAACTATGGCTACACCTTC	CASSFGGKNYGYTF
-	TRBJ2-2	TRBD1	TRBV28	TGTGCCAGCAGTTTGCCAGGGGGAACCGGGGAGCTGTTTTTT	CASSLPGGTGELFF
-	TRBJ2-7	-	TRBV6-5	TGTGCCAGCATTGGGGCTGGGGGCTTCTACGAGCAGTACTTC	CASIGAGGFYEQYF
-	TRBJ2-7	-	TRBV5-1	TGCGCCAGCAGCGTGGAGGGGCAGTGGGGCTACGAGCAGTACTTC	CASSVEGQWGYEQYF
-	TRBJ2-3	-	TRBV9	TGTGCCAGCAGCGTTCGGGGGAGCACAGATACGCAGTATTTT	CASSVRGSTDTQYF
-	TRBJ2-3	TRBD2	TRBV24-1	TGTGCCACCAGTGGTCTAGCGGGCCGCACAGATACGCAGTATTTT	CATSGLAGRTDTQYF
-	TRBJ1-6	-	TRBV27	TGTGCCAGCAGTTTCCCGAATTCACCCCTCCACTTT	CASSFPNSPLHF
-	TRBJ1-5	TRBD1	TRBV2	TGTGCCAGCAGCCCACAGGGGGGTCCCAAATATAGCAATCAGCCCCAGCATTTT	CASSPQGGPKYSNQPQHF
-	TRBJ1-5	-	TRBV5-8	TGTGCCAGCAGCTCAGAGGGGGGGATGGCGCAGCCCCAGCATTTT	CASSSEGGMAQPQHF
few	TRBJ2-5	-	TRBV5-4	TGTGCCAGCACCCTAAGAGAGACACAAGAGACCCAGTACTTC	CASTLRETQETQYF
-	TRBJ1-1	-	TRBV6-2/TRBV6-3	TGTGCCAGCAGCAGGACGCAGGGGACTGAAGCTTTCTTT	CASSRTQGTEAFF
-	TRBJ2-5	-	TRBV18	TGTGCCAGCTCACCCGACAGGGAGACCCAGTACTTC	CASSPDRETQYF
-	TRBJ1-2	-	TRBV7-2	TGTGCCAGCACCATACAGGCCTATGGCTACACCTTC	CASTIQAYGYTF
-	TRBJ2-3	TRBD2	TRBV6-4	TGTGCCAGCAGCCTTAGCGGGGGGGCCTCAGATACGCAGTATTTT	CASSLSGGASDTQYF
-	TRBJ2-3	-	TRBV14	TGTGCCAGCAGCAACATTTGGGATACGCAGTATTTT	CASSNIWDTQYF
-	TRBJ2-4	TRBD2	TRBV7-2	TGTGCCAGCAGCATAAGGACTAGCGGGGGGGCGGCAAACATTCAGTACTTC	CASSIRTSGGAANIQYF
-	TRBJ2-1	TRBD2	TRBV20-1	TGCAGTGCTAGTGTGGCGGGGGGGCCGAATGAGCAGTTCTTC	CSASVAGGPNEQFF
-	TRBJ2-3	-	TRBV9	TGTGCCAGCTGCCGGGACACCACAGATACGCAGTATTTT	CASCRDTTDTQYF
-	TRBJ1-1	TRBD1	TRBV19	TGTGCCAGTAGTAGATGGACAGGGGCACCGAACACTGAAGCTTTCTTT	CASSRWTGAPNTEAFF
-	TRBJ2-7	TRBD1	TRBV4-3	TGCGCCAGCAGCCAAGGAACCGGGACAGACTTCTACGAGCAGTACTTC	CASSQGTGTDFYEQYF
-	TRBJ2-6	TRBD2	TRBV28	TGTGCCAGCAGTCCCCGAGCGGGGTACTCTGGGGCCAACGTCCTGACTTTC	CASSPRAGYSGANVLTF
once	TRBJ1-6	-	TRBV6-2/TRBV6-3	TGTGCCAGCAGTTACAAGGAGGGCGGCTCACCCCTCCACTTT	CASSYKEGGSPLHF
-	TRBJ1-5	-	TRBV19	TGTGCCACCACGAGGGTAGGGGGTTGGGGGGGCCGCAATCAGCCCCAGCATTTT	CATTRVGGWGGRNQPQHF
-	TRBJ1-1	-	TRBV18	TGTGCCAGCTCACCGGGGTTGGAGGCGAACACTGAAGCTTTCTTT	CASSPGLEANTEAFF
-	TRBJ1-6	-	TRBV7-2	TGTGCCAGCAGCTTTTGGGGGGACAATTCACCCCTCCACTTT	CASSFWGDNSPLHF
-	TRBJ2-1	TRBD2	TRBV2	TGTGCCAGTTCAGAAACTAGCGGGGTAACAGGTGAGCAGTTCTTC	CASSETSGVTGEQFF
once	TRBJ2-3	TRBD2	TRBV5-1	TGCGCCAGCAGCCAGGGACTAGTAATAGATACGCAGTATTTT	CASSQGLVIDTQYF
once	TRBJ2-2	TRBD1	TRBV5-1	TGCGCCAGCTTCAGGGGGTCGAACACCGGGGAGCTGTTTTTT	CASFRGSNTGELFF
once	TRBJ1-2	TRBD1	TRBV5-6	TGTGCCAGCAGCTTGACAGGGGACGCCTATGGCTACACCTTC	CASSLTGDAYGYTF
-	TRBJ2-2	TRBD2	TRBV9	TGTGCCAGCAGCGTAGAGGCTAGCGGAGCAACCGGGGAGCTGTTTTTT	CASSVEASGATGELFF
-	TRBJ1-1	-	TRBV28	TGTGCCAGCAGTTTACGAGGGAACACTGAAGCTTTCTTT	CASSLRGNTEAFF
-	TRBJ2-3	-	TRBV5-1	TGCGCCAGCAGCCCTACCCACCCAGGGGCGAGTAGCACAGATACGCAGTATTTT	CASSPTHPGASSTDTQYF
-	TRBJ2-5	-	TRBV12-3/TRBV12-4	TGTGCCAGCAGCTCCGACTACCGGGAGACCCAGTACTTC	CASSSDYRETQYF
once	TRBJ2-3	-	TRBV29-1	TGCAGCGTACGCCCCAGGTTAACAGATACGCAGTATTTT	CSVRPRLTDTQYF
-	TRBJ2-2	-	TRBV21-1	TGTGCCAGCAGCGCCGGACAGGGGAACACCGGGGAGCTGTTTTTT	CASSAGQGNTGELFF
-	TRBJ1-2	-	TRBV19	TGTGCCAGTAGTATGCTTCACTCGTATGGCTACACCTTC	CASSMLHSYGYTF
-	TRBJ1-2	TRBD1	TRBV5-5	TGTGCCAGCAGTCGACAGGGGGCGAACTATGGCTACACCTTC	CASSRQGANYGYTF
-	TRBJ1-1	-	TRBV4-1	TGCGCCAGCAGCCAAGAGGGTACAGGTTTGGGGTCAGCTTTCTTT	CASSQEGTGLGSAFF
few	TRBJ1-4	-	TRBV19	TGTGCCAGTAGTTCGGGACTTGCTAATGAAAAACTGTTTTTT	CASSSGLANEKLFF
-	TRBJ1-1	-	TRBV7-9	TGTGCCAGCAGCTTAGAAACAGCAACTTCCACTGAAGCTTTCTTT	CASSLETATSTEAFF
few	TRBJ1-5	-	TRBV7-9	TGTGCCGGACAAAGGACGGGGGATCAGCCCCAGCATTTT	CAGQRTGDQPQHF